This T cell receptor (beta chain) is from a study of T cell changes during pregnancy in multiple sclerosis. In its sample, this clone was seen a few times. The length of the CDR3 is 15 residues. J lost 7 bases, V lost 2 bases, and 9 bases had no gene match. In germline, CDR1 is KGHSH, CDR2 LQKENI. Here immunoSEQ multiplex PCR was the method, and the copy in TCRdb shows in-frame clones only, minus some. The repertoire has about 24,000 clones, more than 85% of them found once; the top ten carry around 0.98%. This TCR came from a female donor in good health, enrolled as a control in a pregnancy study. Sequenced material: CD4+ T cells from peripheral blood mononuclear cells, taken in the second trimester of pregnancy. The rearrangement uses TRBV18 and TRBJ2-7; 9 nucleotides agree with TRBD2. CDR3 protein: CASSPDLAGLKEQYF. CDR3 nucleotide sequence: TGTGCCAGCTCACCAGATCTAGCGGGATTGAAGGAGCAGTACTTC.